Listed below are T cell receptor beta chains from one sample, sequenced in a study of blood T cell repertoires in COVID-19. Libraries were prepared by immunoSEQ multiplex PCR; TCRdb keeps only in-frame clonotypes and omits some of them. The data hold approximately 120,000 clones, with around 88% observed a single time. The sample taken for sequencing was peripheral blood. Receptors were obtained from a woman aged 45-60 years who had recovered from COVID-19. Both conserved end residues are part of each CDR3. Each record gives: D gene, clone size, J gene, V gene, CDR3 protein, CDR3 DNA. The D gene is left open where the match is weak. Clone size is shown for a subset of rows, as once, few, many or a class of expanded clone.

D: TRBD2
size: few
J: TRBJ2-1
V: TRBV2
CDR3: CARRLAELNNEQFF
DNA: TGTGCCAGGAGACTAGCGGAGTTAAACAATGAGCAGTTCTTC

D: TRBD1
size: NA
J: TRBJ1-2
V: TRBV20-1
CDR3: CSAGTAYGYTF
DNA: TGCAGTGCGGGGACAGCTTATGGCTACACCTTC

D: TRBD1
size: NA
J: TRBJ1-2
V: TRBV15
CDR3: CATSRHLGTGVWGYTF
DNA: TGTGCCACCAGCAGACACCTGGGGACAGGGGTATGGGGCTACACCTTC

D: NA
size: NA
J: TRBJ2-3
V: TRBV28
CDR3: CASSLLRSTDTQYF
DNA: TGTGCCAGCAGTTTATTGAGGTCCACAGATACGCAGTATTTT

D: TRBD1
size: NA
J: TRBJ1-2
V: TRBV5-6
CDR3: CASSLGQGSYGYTF
DNA: TGTGCCAGCAGCTTGGGACAGGGCAGCTATGGCTACACCTTC

D: NA
size: NA
J: TRBJ2-7
V: TRBV6-5
CDR3: CASAFGGANYEQYF
DNA: TGTGCCAGCGCATTTGGTGGGGCGAACTACGAGCAGTACTTC

D: NA
size: NA
J: TRBJ1-1
V: TRBV6-2/TRBV6-3
CDR3: CASSPDIVVTEAFF
DNA: TGTGCCAGCAGTCCAGACATTGTGGTCACTGAAGCTTTCTTT

D: TRBD2
size: NA
J: TRBJ2-1
V: TRBV7-2
CDR3: CASLNAAGVSGYNEQFF
DNA: TGTGCCAGCCTCAATGCGGCGGGAGTATCGGGGTACAATGAGCAGTTCTTC

D: NA
size: NA
J: TRBJ1-1
V: TRBV30
CDR3: CAWSRLPSAEAFF
DNA: TGTGCCTGGAGTCGGCTTCCGAGCGCTGAAGCTTTCTTT

D: TRBD1
size: few
J: TRBJ1-1
V: TRBV18
CDR3: CASSPDRKNTEAFF
DNA: TGTGCCAGCTCACCGGACAGGAAGAACACTGAAGCTTTCTTT

D: TRBD1
size: NA
J: TRBJ2-5
V: TRBV2
CDR3: CASRGQIQETQYF
DNA: TGTGCCAGCAGGGGACAGATCCAAGAGACCCAGTACTTC

D: NA
size: NA
J: TRBJ2-1
V: TRBV6-6
CDR3: CASRRQRSYNEQFF
DNA: TGTGCCAGCAGACGACAGCGATCCTACAATGAGCAGTTCTTC

D: NA
size: NA
J: TRBJ1-4
V: TRBV5-1
CDR3: CASSLIGRSEKLFF
DNA: TGCGCCAGCAGCTTGATAGGTCGGAGTGAAAAACTGTTTTTT

D: NA
size: NA
J: TRBJ1-3
V: TRBV20-1
CDR3: CSASTAGNTIYF
DNA: TGCAGTGCTAGTACGGCTGGAAACACCATATATTTT

D: NA
size: few
J: TRBJ1-1
V: TRBV2
CDR3: CASSEPTKAFF
DNA: TGTGCCAGCAGTGAACCGACTAAAGCTTTCTTT

D: TRBD1
size: NA
J: TRBJ1-2
V: TRBV6-5
CDR3: CASGQGFGYGYTF
DNA: TGTGCCAGCGGACAGGGGTTTGGCTATGGCTACACCTTC

D: TRBD2
size: NA
J: TRBJ2-1
V: TRBV4-2
CDR3: CASSQELADYNEQFF
DNA: TGTGCCAGCAGCCAGGAGCTAGCGGATTACAATGAGCAGTTCTTC